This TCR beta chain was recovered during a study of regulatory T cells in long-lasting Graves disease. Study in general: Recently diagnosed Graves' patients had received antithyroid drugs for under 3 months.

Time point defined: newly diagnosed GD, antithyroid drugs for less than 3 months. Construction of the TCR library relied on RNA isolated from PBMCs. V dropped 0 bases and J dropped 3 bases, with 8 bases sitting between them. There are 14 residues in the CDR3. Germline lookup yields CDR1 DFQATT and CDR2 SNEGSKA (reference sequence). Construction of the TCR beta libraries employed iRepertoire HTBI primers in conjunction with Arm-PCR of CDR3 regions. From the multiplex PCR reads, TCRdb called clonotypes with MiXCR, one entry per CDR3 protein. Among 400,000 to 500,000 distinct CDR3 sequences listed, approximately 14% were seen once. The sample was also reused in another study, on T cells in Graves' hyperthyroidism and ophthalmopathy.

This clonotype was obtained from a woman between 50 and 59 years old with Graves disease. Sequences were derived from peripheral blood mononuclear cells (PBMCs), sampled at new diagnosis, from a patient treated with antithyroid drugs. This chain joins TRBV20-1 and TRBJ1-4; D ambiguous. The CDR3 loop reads CSARDAVANEKLFF. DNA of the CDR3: TGCAGTGCTAGAGATGCGGTAGCTAATGAAAAACTGTTTTTT.